This is a list of T cell receptor beta chains from one sample in a study of T cell changes during pregnancy in multiple sclerosis. TCRdb keeps only in-frame clones here, not all; method: immunoSEQ multiplex PCR. This sample has approximately 60,000 clones, with 80% to 95% found just once. Sequencing used CD8+ T cells from peripheral blood mononuclear cells, obtained in the second trimester of pregnancy. The receptors originated from a female donor with multiple sclerosis, enrolled in a pregnancy study. Both conserved end residues are part of each CDR3. A D gene is named only where the DNA matches it firmly. Not all rows give a size; the values are once, few, many and, for expanded clones, a class.

>TRBJ2-3|NA|NA|TRBV28|15
TGTGCCAGCAGTCAGCGGAGTGCTAGCACAGATACGCAGTATTTT
CASSQRSASTDTQYF
>TRBJ2-7|NA|NA|TRBV6-5|15
TGTGCCAGCAGTTACTTGGTGTCGAACTACGACGAGCAGTACTTC
CASSYLVSNYDEQYF
>TRBJ2-7|NA|NA|TRBV7-9|13
TGTGCCAGCAGCTTCCCCCAGGGCTACGAGCAGTACTTC
CASSFPQGYEQYF
>TRBJ2-3|NA|NA|TRBV6-5|14
TGTGCCAGCACAGGCGGACTGTACACAGATACGCAGTATTTT
CASTGGLYTDTQYF
>TRBJ1-1|NA|few|TRBV28|16
TGTGCCAGCAGTTCTACTATGCCCTCAGTAAACACTGAAGCTTTCTTT
CASSSTMPSVNTEAFF
>TRBJ2-6|NA|NA|TRBV7-6|12
TGTGCCAGCCGGGGAGGGGCCAACGTCCTGACTTTC
CASRGGANVLTF
>TRBJ2-2|NA|NA|TRBV7-3|14
TGTGCCAGCAGCTTGGGGCCGGCGACCGGGGAGCTGTTTTTT
CASSLGPATGELFF
>TRBJ2-3|NA|NA|TRBV14|15
TGTGCCAGCAGCCCTAGGTTAGGGGTCACAGATACGCAGTATTTT
CASSPRLGVTDTQYF
>TRBJ2-5|TRBD2|NA|TRBV9|15
TGTGCCAGCAGCGCCCTCCGGACTAGCGGGAGGGCCTTGTACTTC
CASSALRTSGRALYF
>TRBJ2-1|NA|NA|TRBV27|14
TGTGCCAGCAGTTTATCGCAGGGTAACAATGAGCAGTTCTTC
CASSLSQGNNEQFF
>TRBJ2-1|TRBD2|NA|TRBV29-1|14
TGCAGCGTTGAAGTCCTAGCGGGAGAGAATGAGCAGTTCTTC
CSVEVLAGENEQFF
>TRBJ2-7|TRBD1|NA|TRBV11-2|15
TGTGCCAGCAGCTTGCGGCAGGACAGGGGCTACGAGCAGTACTTC
CASSLRQDRGYEQYF
>TRBJ2-1|TRBD2|NA|TRBV6-4|15
TGTGCCAGCAGTGTCAGCGGGAGCTCCTACAATGAGCAGTTCTTC
CASSVSGSSYNEQFF
>TRBJ2-7|NA|NA|TRBV2|13
TGTGCCAGCGCAATTACTAGTTTTTACGAGCAGTACTTC
CASAITSFYEQYF
>TRBJ2-7|TRBD2|NA|TRBV7-2|18
TGTGCCAGCAGCCCCGAGGGGACTAGCGGGAGATACCCGGACGAGCAGTACTTC
CASSPEGTSGRYPDEQYF
>TRBJ2-7|NA|NA|TRBV6-1|15
TGTGCCAGCAGTGCCCCGATCGACAGCTCCTACGAGCAGTACTTC
CASSAPIDSSYEQYF
>TRBJ2-2|NA|NA|TRBV9|14
TGTGCCAGCAGCGTAGGCGGCCCAACCCGGGAGCTGTTTTTT
CASSVGGPTRELFF
>TRBJ2-2|TRBD2|NA|TRBV27|15
TGTGCCAGCAGACCGGGACTAGGGCCCCCCGGGGAGCTGTTTTTT
CASRPGLGPPGELFF
>TRBJ2-7|NA|NA|TRBV5-6|11
TGTGCCAGCAGCTACAGGGTCGAGCAGTACTTC
CASSYRVEQYF
>TRBJ2-5|TRBD1|once|TRBV27|17
TGTGCCAGCAGTTTTAGCCCGGGACAGGGGTTACAAGAGACCCAGTACTTC
CASSFSPGQGLQETQYF
>TRBJ2-1|NA|NA|TRBV9|14
TGTGCCAGCAGCGTAGGCGGGCGGTACAATGAGCAGTTCTTC
CASSVGGRYNEQFF
>TRBJ1-1|NA|NA|TRBV27|14
TGTGCCAGCAGTTTAGAGGTACAGGGCACTGAAGCTTTCTTT
CASSLEVQGTEAFF
>TRBJ2-7|TRBD1|NA|TRBV4-2|15
TGTGCCAGCAGCCCATACAGGGGGAGCTCCTACGAGCAGTACTTC
CASSPYRGSSYEQYF
>TRBJ1-2|NA|NA|TRBV9|15
TGTGCCAGCAGCCCAAGCCAGACAGCTAACTATGGCTACACCTTC
CASSPSQTANYGYTF
>TRBJ2-7|NA|NA|TRBV7-9|13
TGTGCCAGCAGCTACACCAGGGTTGCCGAGCAGTACTTC
CASSYTRVAEQYF
>TRBJ1-5|NA|NA|TRBV6-4|15
TGTGCCAGCAGTGAGTCGGGGTTCGGCAATCAGCCCCAGCATTTT
CASSESGFGNQPQHF
>TRBJ1-1|TRBD1|NA|TRBV27|14
TGTGCCAGCAGTTTCACAGGGGGTAGGACTGAAGCTTTCTTT
CASSFTGGRTEAFF
>TRBJ2-1|NA|NA|TRBV9|13
TGTGCCAGCAGCCCCATGACTAGTCGAGAGCAGTTCTTC
CASSPMTSREQFF
>TRBJ2-7|TRBD1|once|TRBV19|13
TGTGCCAGTAGTACCGGGACAGCTTTCGAGCAGTACTTC
CASSTGTAFEQYF
>TRBJ1-2|NA|NA|TRBV19|16
TGTGCCAGTAGTATAGATCTATCGGGTGGTGAAGATGGCTACACCTTC
CASSIDLSGGEDGYTF
>TRBJ1-5|NA|once|TRBV6-5|13
TGTGCCAGCAGAAGGGGGAGCAATCAGCCCCAGCATTTT
CASRRGSNQPQHF
>TRBJ2-1|NA|once|TRBV10-3|13
TGTGCCATCAGTGAGTCGATTTCCGAGGGGCAGTTCTTC
CAISESISEGQFF
>TRBJ2-3|NA|NA|TRBV27|16
TGTGCCAGCAGTTTTCTCAGGGGTGGGAGCACAGATACGCAGTATTTT
CASSFLRGGSTDTQYF
>TRBJ1-2|NA|NA|TRBV27|14
TGTGCCAGCAGTTTAGGGCCATCTTACTATGGCTACACCTTC
CASSLGPSYYGYTF
>TRBJ1-1|NA|NA|TRBV6-5|12
TGTGCCAGCAGGTCGACAGGCACTGAAGCTTTCTTT
CASRSTGTEAFF
>TRBJ2-5|NA|NA|TRBV19|13
TGTGCCAGTAGTATAGTGGGGGGAGAGACCCAGTACTTC
CASSIVGGETQYF
>TRBJ2-7|NA|NA|TRBV5-1|14
TGCGCCAGCAGCTTGGAGCAGGGCGCCTACGAGCAGTACTTC
CASSLEQGAYEQYF
>TRBJ1-1|TRBD1|NA|TRBV27|16
TGTGCCAGCAGTTCAGCAATCGGACAGGGGGCCACTGAAGCTTTCTTT
CASSSAIGQGATEAFF
>TRBJ2-7|TRBD1|NA|TRBV19|15
TGTGCCAGTAGCCCCGGGACAGGCCCCTCGTACGAGCAGTACTTC
CASSPGTGPSYEQYF
>TRBJ2-7|NA|NA|TRBV28|14
TGTGCCACCTCCCCGGGACTCCTCTCCTACGAGCAGTACTTC
CATSPGLLSYEQYF
>TRBJ2-3|TRBD2|once|TRBV13|15
TGTGCCAGCAGACCTAGCGGGAGGGTGCCAGATACGCAGTATTTT
CASRPSGRVPDTQYF
>TRBJ2-1|NA|NA|TRBV11-2|13
TGTGCCAGCAGCTTCGAGGCTTCTCAGAAGCAGTTCTTC
CASSFEASQKQFF
>TRBJ2-7|NA|NA|TRBV4-2|14
TGTGCCAGCAGCCAAGATCAATGGGAGTACGAGCAGTACTTC
CASSQDQWEYEQYF
>TRBJ2-1|NA|NA|TRBV5-1|14
TGCGCCAGCAGCTTGGCCGATTCAACAATTGAGCAGTTCTTC
CASSLADSTIEQFF
>TRBJ2-1|TRBD2|NA|TRBV5-4|15
TGTGCCAGCAGCGACAGCGGGAGAGGGTACAATGAGCAGTTCTTC
CASSDSGRGYNEQFF